The next 22 T cell receptor beta chains were all read from a single sample in a study of blood T cell repertoires in COVID-19. Assay used: immunoSEQ multiplex PCR; TCRdb lists only in-frame clones, some missing. The sample lists about 51,000 clones; about 91% were seen once. Input material: peripheral blood. The receptors were gathered from a man aged 50-59 years with acute or convalescent COVID-19.

The chain carries TRBV2 and TRBJ1-2; D is uncertain. CDR1 is SNHLY, CDR2 FYNNEI, per germline. The CDR3 contains 14 residues. With 5 bases removed from V and 13 bases from J, the gap between germline ends came to 23 bases. CDR3 amino acids: CASSPKNYLQSCTF. Written as DNA, the CDR3 is TGTGCCAGCAGTCCAAAGAACTATTTACAAAGCTGCACCTTC.

The V and J genes are TRBV6-2 or TRBV6-3 and TRBJ2-7; TRBD2 is a possible D gene (6 bases). This CDR3 spans 11 amino acids. The V and J ends lost 5 bases and 6 bases respectively, with 8 bases between them. Germline V gives CDR1 MNHEY, CDR2 SVGEGT. The DNA of the CDR3 is TGTGCCAGCAGTGTGGGGGGCGAGCAGTACTTC. Residues: CASSVGGEQYF.

The rearrangement links TRBV6-2 or TRBV6-3 to TRBJ1-2; D gene uncertain. Per germline, CDR1 MNHEY and CDR2 SVGEGT. V lost 6 bases, J lost 4 bases, and 15 bases lay in between. CDR3 size: 14 residues. This chain's CDR3 is CASRYSALLYGYTF. The CDR3 DNA is TGTGCCAGCAGGTACAGCGCCTTACTCTATGGCTACACCTTC.

This clone is a singleton in its sample. This CDR3 reads CASSPAGPIANYGYTF. The CDR3 coding sequence is TGTGCCAGCAGCCCCGCGGGTCCGATAGCTAACTATGGCTACACCTTC. This sequence joins TRBV5-5 and TRBJ1-2; D gene ambiguous. The CDR3 extends over 16 amino acids. The germline V gene has CDR1 SGHKS and CDR2 YYEKEE (reference sequence). V was trimmed by 4 bases and J by 0 bases, leaving 16 bases between them.

This chain links TRBV19 with TRBJ1-3; D is uncertain. Trimming pared 8 bases from V and 0 bases from J, leaving 11 bases between. From germline, CDR1 is LNHDA and CDR2 SQIVND (reference sequence). The CDR3 sequence is 14 residues long. DNA of the CDR3: TGTGCCAGTCTTGCCTACGGCTCTGGAAACACCATATATTTT. Residues: CASLAYGSGNTIYF.

The V gene is TRBV24-1, the J gene TRBJ1-2; TRBD1 matches at 11 bases. Germline V gene sequence: CDR1 KGHDR, CDR2 SFDVKD. After removal of 8 bases from V and 5 bases from J, the junction contained 3 bases not matched to a gene. This CDR3 comprises 13 residues. CDR3 coding DNA: TGTGCCACCAAGGGACAGGGGGAATATGGCTACACCTTC. It codes for CATKGQGEYGYTF.

This CDR3 reads CAWSDSPGQQNTEAFF. Here the CDR3 DNA reads TGTGCCTGGAGTGATTCCCCGGGACAACAGAACACTGAAGCTTTCTTT. The chain employs TRBV30 and TRBJ1-1; possibly TRBD1 for D (6 bases). The CDR3 is 16 amino acids. The germline gives CDR1 GTSNPN, CDR2 SVGIG (reference sequence). V dropped 1 base and J dropped 1 base, with 16 bases sitting between them.

This clone was detected only once. The chain recombines TRBV6-5 with TRBJ2-5; 12 bases are shared with TRBD2. Germline CDR1 and CDR2: MNHEY and SVGAGI. V dropped 7 bases and J dropped 5; count of bases not matched to a gene: 5. The CDR3 has 14 residues. The CDR3 DNA follows: TGTGCCAGCATACTAGCGGGGGGTACTGAGACCCAGTACTTC. Encoded protein: CASILAGGTETQYF.

The CDR3 loop is CAWESGTGTYEQYF. CDR3 bases: TGTGCCTGGGAGTCCGGGACAGGGACCTACGAGCAGTACTTC. V is TRBV30 and J is TRBJ2-7; TRBD1 matches at 9 bases. Germline CDR1 is GTSNPN and CDR2 is SVGIG (reference sequence). V dropped 5 bases and J dropped 2; count of bases not matched to a gene: 7. This CDR3 is 14 amino acids long.

The chain employs TRBV18 and TRBJ2-3; no clear D. With 2 bases removed from V and 2 bases from J, the gap between germline ends came to 11 bases. Germline V gene sequence: CDR1 KGHSH, CDR2 LQKENI. The CDR3 covers 15 residues. The CDR3 region has the DNA TGTGCCAGCTCACCAATCCCACAGACCACAGATACGCAGTATTTT. Protein product: CASSPIPQTTDTQYF.

The rearrangement uses TRBV28 and TRBJ2-1; 8 nucleotides line up with TRBD2. V shed 3 bases, J shed 8 bases, and the junction held 6 bases outside the gene matches. The length of the CDR3 is 14 residues. The germline CDR1 and CDR2 sequences are MDHEN and SYDVKM. CDR3 amino acids: CASSFSGTRHEQFF. CDR3 nucleotide sequence: TGTGCCAGCAGTTTCTCCGGGACTAGGCATGAGCAGTTCTTC.

J is TRBJ2-3 and V is TRBV5-1; no clear D gene. The CDR3 runs 11 residues. CDR1 SGHRS and CDR2 YFSETQ come from the germline V gene. Trimming pared 3 bases from V and 3 bases from J, leaving 2 bases between. The CDR3: CASSSTDTQYF. As DNA, the CDR3 is TGCGCCAGCAGCTCGACAGATACGCAGTATTTT. Complete variable domain (other parts from reference TRBV5-1 and TRBJ2-3): KAGVTQTPRYLIKTRGQQVTLSCSPISGHRSVSWYQQTPGQGLQFLFEYFSETQRNKGNFPGRFSGRQFSNSRSEMNVSTLELGDSALYLCASSSTDTQYFGPGTRLTVL.

This clone was seen a single time. The chain carries TRBV7-8 and TRBJ1-1; 7 positions match TRBD1. With 4 bases clipped from V and 5 bases from J, the junction kept 4 bases outside the gene matches. There are 13 residues in the CDR3. Germline-derived CDR1 and CDR2 are SGHVS and FQNEAQ. The CDR3 DNA is TGTGCCAGCAGCTCCACAGGGGCTACTGAAGCTTTCTTT. Translation: CASSSTGATEAFF.

The chain combines TRBV11-2 with TRBJ1-3; D remains unclear. Trimming cost V 6 bases and J 4 bases, with 13 bases left between them. The CDR3 runs to 14 residues. CDR1 is SGHAT, CDR2 FQNNGV, per germline. CDR3 nucleotides: TGTGCCAGCAGAGAACCCGGAGCCGGAAACACCATATATTTT. Its translation: CASREPGAGNTIYF.

The V gene is TRBV5-4, the J gene TRBJ2-2, with D perhaps matching TRBD1 (5 bases). The CDR3 is 14 residues long. CDR1 SGHNT and CDR2 YYREEE come from the germline V gene (reference sequence). Trimming cost V 4 bases and J 3 bases, with 10 bases left between them. CDR3 residues: CASSRDRHTGELFF. Here the CDR3 DNA reads TGTGCCAGCAGCCGAGACAGACACACCGGGGAGCTGTTTTTT.

The rearrangement links TRBV19 to TRBJ1-5; 8 bases map to TRBD1. Germline assignment: CDR1 LNHDA and CDR2 SQIVND (reference sequence). J gave up 2 bases and V 0 bases, and 9 bases lay outside the gene matches. The length of the CDR3 is 18 residues. The CDR3 reads CASSIDRLEQGGNQPQHF. Here the CDR3 DNA reads TGTGCCAGTAGTATAGATCGGTTGGAACAGGGGGGCAATCAGCCCCAGCATTTT.

V usage is TRBV7-3 and J usage is TRBJ1-1; D is ambiguous. V was shortened by 5 bases and J by 3 bases, with 13 bases between the two germline ends. The CDR3 consists of 14 residues. Per the germline V gene, CDR1 is SGHTA and CDR2 is FQGTGA. The CDR3 spells CASSLTAGDTEAFF. In DNA, the CDR3 is TGTGCCAGCAGCCTTACCGCCGGAGACACTGAAGCTTTCTTT.

V gene TRBV29-1 combines with J gene TRBJ2-3; 7 bases line up with TRBD2. V shed 1 base, J shed 0 bases, and the junction held 7 bases outside the gene matches. The CDR3 has 16 amino acids. Per the germline V gene, CDR1 is SQVTM and CDR2 is ANQGSEA. CDR3 nucleotides: TGCAGCGTTGAAGGTGCGCAGCGGGGCAGCACAGATACGCAGTATTTT. Translating it yields CSVEGAQRGSTDTQYF.

The chain recombines TRBV3-1 (or the pseudogene TRBV3-2) with TRBJ1-2; 12 bases are shared with TRBD1. CDR3 length: 16 residues. V lost 3 bases and J lost 6; bases outside the gene matches: 8. Germline CDR1 reads LGHDT; CDR2 reads YNNKEL (reference sequence). The CDR3 here is CASSHLGTGGAHGYTF. CDR3 sequence (DNA): TGTGCCAGCAGCCATCTAGGGACAGGGGGCGCGCATGGCTACACCTTC.

The chain links TRBV27 to TRBJ1-5; 7 nucleotides agree with TRBD1. This CDR3 has 14 residues. Germline CDR1 and CDR2: MNHEY and SMNVEV (reference sequence). V gave up 5 bases and J gave up 5 bases; unmatched junction bases: 6. The chain's CDR3 is CASSPRQGHQPQHF. The CDR3 DNA is TGTGCCAGCAGTCCTAGACAGGGCCATCAGCCCCAGCATTTT.

The chain uses TRBV6-5 and TRBJ1-2; the D gene is possibly TRBD1 (6 bases). The CDR3 extends over 14 amino acids. The V gene lost 4 bases and the J gene lost 6 bases, with 15 bases spanning the gap. Germline CDR1 reads MNHEY; CDR2 reads SVGAGI. This CDR3 reads CASSFTDSLNGYTF. The CDR3 nucleotides are TGTGCCAGCAGTTTCACGGACAGCTTGAATGGCTACACCTTC.

Written as DNA, the CDR3 is TGCGCCAGCAGCTCCGGACTAGCGGGGGACTACGAGCAGTACTTC. The encoded protein is CASSSGLAGDYEQYF. V usage is TRBV5-1 and J usage is TRBJ2-7; 13 bases fit TRBD2. The trim removed 3 bases at V and 3 bases at J, leaving 3 bases unmatched. The germline V gene encodes CDR1 SGHRS and CDR2 YFSETQ. The CDR3 length is 15 residues.